This T cell receptor (beta chain) derives from a study of T cells after yellow fever vaccination. Study-wide results and limits: There was a small share of clonotypes that showed up in both the CD4 and CD8 compartments. Once the booster was given, most primary-vaccination clones reappeared, at approximately 97% for CD4 and approximately 88% for CD8. Faster peaking, at day 5 versus 15, marked a secondary response that was weaker.

Trimming took 1 base from V and 4 from J; bases not matched to a gene: 8. The CDR3 spans 17 residues. CDR1 LNHDA and CDR2 SQIVND come from the germline V gene (reference sequence). This clonotype was seen a few times. Its antigen is as yet unknown. TCRdb ran MiXCR on the 5' RACE reads and lists one entry per CDR3 protein. The sample has 250,000 to 350,000 distinct CDR3 sequences, under 9% seen once. This specimen consisted of CD4+ T cells sorted from PBMCs, obtained 5 days after the yellow fever booster vaccination. The clonotype originates from a young man who received the YFV17D yellow fever vaccine. V and J are TRBV19 and TRBJ1-5; the match to TRBD1 covers 9 bases. DNA for the CDR3: TGTGCCAGTAGTATAGGGCTCCGGACAGGGGTGAATCAGCCCCAGCATTTT. Its protein is CASSIGLRTGVNQPQHF.